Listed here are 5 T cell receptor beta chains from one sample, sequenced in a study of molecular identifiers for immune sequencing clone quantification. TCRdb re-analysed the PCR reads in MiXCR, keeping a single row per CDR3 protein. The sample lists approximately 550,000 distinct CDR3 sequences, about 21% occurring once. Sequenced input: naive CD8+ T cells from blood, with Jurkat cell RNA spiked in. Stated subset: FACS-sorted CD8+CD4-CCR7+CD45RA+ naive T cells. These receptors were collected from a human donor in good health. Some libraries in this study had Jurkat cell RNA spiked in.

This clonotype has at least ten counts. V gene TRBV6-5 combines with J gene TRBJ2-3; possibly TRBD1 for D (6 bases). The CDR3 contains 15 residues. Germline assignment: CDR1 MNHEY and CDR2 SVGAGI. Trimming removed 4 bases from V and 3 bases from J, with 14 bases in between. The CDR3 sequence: CASSSGATMTDTQYF. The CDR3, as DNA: TGTGCCAGCAGTTCAGGGGCAACCATGACAGATACGCAGTATTTT.

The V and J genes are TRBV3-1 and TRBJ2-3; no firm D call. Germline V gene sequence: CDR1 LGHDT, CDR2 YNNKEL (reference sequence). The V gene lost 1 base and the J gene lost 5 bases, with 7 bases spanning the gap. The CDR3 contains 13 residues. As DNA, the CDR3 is TGTGCCAGCAGCCAAGGTGGGGAAGATACGCAGTATTTT. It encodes CASSQGGEDTQYF.

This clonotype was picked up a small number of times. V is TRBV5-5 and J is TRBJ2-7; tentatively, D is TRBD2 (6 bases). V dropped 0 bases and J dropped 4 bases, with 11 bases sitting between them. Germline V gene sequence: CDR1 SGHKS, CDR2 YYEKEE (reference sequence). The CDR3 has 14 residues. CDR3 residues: CASSLVDGGYEQYF. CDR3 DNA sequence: TGTGCCAGCAGCTTGGTTGACGGGGGTTACGAGCAGTACTTC.

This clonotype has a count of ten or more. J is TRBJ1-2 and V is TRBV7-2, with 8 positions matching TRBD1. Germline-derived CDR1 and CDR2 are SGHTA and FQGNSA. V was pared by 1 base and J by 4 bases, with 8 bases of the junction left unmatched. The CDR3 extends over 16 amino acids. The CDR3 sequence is CASSLEGTGGFYGYTF. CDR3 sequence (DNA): TGTGCCAGCAGCTTAGAGGGGACAGGCGGGTTCTATGGCTACACCTTC. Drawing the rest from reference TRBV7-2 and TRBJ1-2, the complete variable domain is GAGVSQSPSNKVTEKGKDVELRCDPISGHTALYWYRQSLGQGLEFLIYFQGNSAPDKSGLPSDRFSAERTGGSVSTLTIQRTQQEDSAVYLCASSLEGTGGFYGYTFGSGTRLTVV.

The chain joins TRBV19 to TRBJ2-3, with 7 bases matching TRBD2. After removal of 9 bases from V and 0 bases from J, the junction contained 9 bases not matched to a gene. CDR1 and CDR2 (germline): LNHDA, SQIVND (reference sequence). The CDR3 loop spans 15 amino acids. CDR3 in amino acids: CASSWEGPSTDTQYF. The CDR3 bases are TGTGCCAGCAGTTGGGAGGGCCCTAGCACAGATACGCAGTATTTT.